The source of this T cell receptor (beta chain) is a study of blood T cell repertoires in COVID-19. Study-wide background: Samples representing acute and convalescent COVID-19 were sourced from the United States, Italy and Spain.

Only in-frame clones appear in the TCRdb table, and some are missing; sequencing was by immunoSEQ multiplex PCR. Of some 390,000 clones listed, roughly 90% are singletons. The V gene's germline CDR1 is KGHDR and CDR2 SFDVKD. CDR3 length: 15 residues. The germline V and J ends were trimmed by 3 bases and 2 bases, with 7 bases remaining between them. Donors of Cohort 3 who recovered were those that had two negative PCRs, clearance, or symptom resolution. What was sequenced was PBMCs or T cells enriched from blood (not recorded which). The genes are TRBV24-1 and TRBJ2-6, with no clear D. This TCR was sampled from a woman under 40 who had recovered from COVID-19. The chain's CDR3 is CATSDRQAGANVLTF. CDR3 coding DNA: TGTGCCACCAGTGATAGACAAGCTGGGGCCAACGTCCTGACTTTC.